This T cell receptor beta chain was sequenced for a study of blood T cell repertoires in COVID-19. Turning to the study itself: Samples came from the United States, Italy and Spain, spanning acute and convalescent COVID-19. From T cells, B-cell-depleted T cells, or PBMCs came the material, which was cDNA or gDNA.

Per the original data handling: Amplification of reference gene primers was used by the study to estimate nucleated cell counts. Using immunoSEQ multiplex PCR, the repertoire was profiled, and TCRdb retains in-frame clones only, with some absent. V and J calls and clone size are given by that table; D and trimming were obtained from the DNA. This table holds fewer than 450,000 clones, about nine tenths found once. Germline loops: CDR1 SGHTA, CDR2 FQGNSA. CDR3 length: 13 amino acids. Trimming removed 5 bases from V and 5 bases from J, with 12 bases in between. Seattle patients were enrolled while actively infected and followed longitudinally.

The sequenced sample consisted of peripheral blood. The V gene is TRBV7-2, the J gene TRBJ1-2; D remains ambiguous. The sequence was collected from a woman between 70 and 85 years old with COVID-19, enrolled during active disease. The DNA of the CDR3 is TGTGCCAGCAGCCCGCAGGAAAATTATGGCTACACCTTC. This sequence encodes CASSPQENYGYTF.